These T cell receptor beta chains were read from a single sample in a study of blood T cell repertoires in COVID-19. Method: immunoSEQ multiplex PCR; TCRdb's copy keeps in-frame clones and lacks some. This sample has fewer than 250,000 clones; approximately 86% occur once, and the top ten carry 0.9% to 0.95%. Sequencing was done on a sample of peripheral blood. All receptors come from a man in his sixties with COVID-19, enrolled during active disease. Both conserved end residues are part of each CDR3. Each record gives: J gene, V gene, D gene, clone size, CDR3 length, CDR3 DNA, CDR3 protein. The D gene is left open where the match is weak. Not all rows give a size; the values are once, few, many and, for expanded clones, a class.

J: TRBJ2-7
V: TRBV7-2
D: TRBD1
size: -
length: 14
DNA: TGTGCCAGCAGCTCCCGGGACAGGGTGAGCGAGCAGTACTTC
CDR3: CASSSRDRVSEQYF

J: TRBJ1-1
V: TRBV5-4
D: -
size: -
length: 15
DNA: TGTGCCAGCAGTCGCCCGGGACATAAGAACACTGAAGCTTTCTTT
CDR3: CASSRPGHKNTEAFF

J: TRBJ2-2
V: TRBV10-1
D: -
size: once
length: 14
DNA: TGCGCCAGCAGCCTGAGTCGGGGAACCGGGGAGCTGTTTTTT
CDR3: CASSLSRGTGELFF

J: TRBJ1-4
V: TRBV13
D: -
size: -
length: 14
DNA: TGTGCCAGCAGCCAGGTGGAGGGAGGAGAAAAACTGTTTTTT
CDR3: CASSQVEGGEKLFF

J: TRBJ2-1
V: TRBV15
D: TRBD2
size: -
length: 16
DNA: TGTGCCACCAGCCCTAGACTAGCGGGAGTTGGGAATGAGCAGTTCTTC
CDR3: CATSPRLAGVGNEQFF

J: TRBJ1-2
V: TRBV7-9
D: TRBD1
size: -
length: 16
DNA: TGTGCCAGCAGCTTAGTCCCCGGACAGGGGAGGGGTGGCTACACCTTC
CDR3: CASSLVPGQGRGGYTF

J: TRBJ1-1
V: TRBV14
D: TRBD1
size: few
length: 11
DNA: TGTGCCAGCAGCCTGGACAGGCGGGCTTTCTTT
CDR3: CASSLDRRAFF

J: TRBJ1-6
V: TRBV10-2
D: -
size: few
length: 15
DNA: TGCGCCAGCAGAACGGAGACGGGAAATAATTCACCCCTCCACTTT
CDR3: CASRTETGNNSPLHF

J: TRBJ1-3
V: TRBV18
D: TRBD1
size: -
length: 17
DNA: TGTGCCAGCTCACCACCAACAGGGGGACCTTCTGGAAACACCATATATTTT
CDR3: CASSPPTGGPSGNTIYF

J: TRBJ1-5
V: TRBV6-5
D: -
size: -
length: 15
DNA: TGTGCCAGCAGGCCCACAGGGAATGGCAATCAGCCCCAGCATTTT
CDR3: CASRPTGNGNQPQHF

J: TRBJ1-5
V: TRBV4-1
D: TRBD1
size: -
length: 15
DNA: TGCGCCAGCAGCCACGGACAGGGGGCGATTCAGCCCCAGCATTTT
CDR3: CASSHGQGAIQPQHF

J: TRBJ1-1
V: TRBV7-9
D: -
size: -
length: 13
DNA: TGTGCCAGCAGTTGGACAGCAAACACTGAAGCTTTCTTT
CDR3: CASSWTANTEAFF

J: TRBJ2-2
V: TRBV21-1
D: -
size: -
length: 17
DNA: TGTGCCAGCAGCAAATTGGTCGGGACAAGAAACACCGGGGAGCTGTTTTTT
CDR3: CASSKLVGTRNTGELFF

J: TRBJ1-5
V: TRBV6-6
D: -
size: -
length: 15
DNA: TGTGCCAGCACTTCAAGGGGGTACGGCACTCAGCCCCAGCATTTT
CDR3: CASTSRGYGTQPQHF

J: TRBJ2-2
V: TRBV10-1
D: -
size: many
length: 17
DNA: TGCGCCAGCAGCACATTCTCCTCTAGCGCGAACACCGGGGAGCTGTTTTTT
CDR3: CASSTFSSSANTGELFF

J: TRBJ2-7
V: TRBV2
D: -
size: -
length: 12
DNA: TGTGCCAGCAGTGAGGCCTTCCACGAGCAGTACTTC
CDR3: CASSEAFHEQYF

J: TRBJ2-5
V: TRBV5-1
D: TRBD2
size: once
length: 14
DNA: TGCGCCAGCAGCTTGACTAGCGCTCAAGAGACCCAGTACTTC
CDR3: CASSLTSAQETQYF

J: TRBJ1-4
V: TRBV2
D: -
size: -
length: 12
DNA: TGTGCCAGCACCAGGTGGGATGAAAAACTGTTTTTT
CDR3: CASTRWDEKLFF

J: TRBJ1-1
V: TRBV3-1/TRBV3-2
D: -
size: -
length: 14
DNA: TGTGCCAGCAGCCAAGGATTTTCAGGCGCTGAAGCTTTCTTT
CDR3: CASSQGFSGAEAFF

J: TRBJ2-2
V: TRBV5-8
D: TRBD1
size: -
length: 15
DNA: TGTGCCAGCAGCTTTCAGGGGGTATGGACCGGGGAGCTGTTTTTT
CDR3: CASSFQGVWTGELFF

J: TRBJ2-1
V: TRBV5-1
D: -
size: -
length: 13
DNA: TGCGCCAGCAGCTCGTACAGCCCTAATGAGCAGTTCTTC
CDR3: CASSSYSPNEQFF

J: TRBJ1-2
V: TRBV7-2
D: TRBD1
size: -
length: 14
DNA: TGTGCCAGCAGCTTAACAGGGGAAGGCTATGGCTACACCTTC
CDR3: CASSLTGEGYGYTF

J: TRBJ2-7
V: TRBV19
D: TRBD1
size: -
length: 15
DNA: TGTGCCAGTAGTATCTCCAACAGGGGGATCTACGAGCAGTACTTC
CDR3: CASSISNRGIYEQYF

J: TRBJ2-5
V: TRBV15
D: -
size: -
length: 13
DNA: TGTGCCACCAGCAGAGATCGAGGAGAGACCCAGTACTTC
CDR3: CATSRDRGETQYF

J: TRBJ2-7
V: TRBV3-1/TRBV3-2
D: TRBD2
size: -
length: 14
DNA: TGTGCCAGCAGCCATGGGCTAGCGGGAGATGAGCAGTACTTC
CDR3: CASSHGLAGDEQYF

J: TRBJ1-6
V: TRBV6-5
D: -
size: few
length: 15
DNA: TGTGCCAGCAGTCGACAGGCCTCCTATAATTCACCCCTCCACTTT
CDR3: CASSRQASYNSPLHF